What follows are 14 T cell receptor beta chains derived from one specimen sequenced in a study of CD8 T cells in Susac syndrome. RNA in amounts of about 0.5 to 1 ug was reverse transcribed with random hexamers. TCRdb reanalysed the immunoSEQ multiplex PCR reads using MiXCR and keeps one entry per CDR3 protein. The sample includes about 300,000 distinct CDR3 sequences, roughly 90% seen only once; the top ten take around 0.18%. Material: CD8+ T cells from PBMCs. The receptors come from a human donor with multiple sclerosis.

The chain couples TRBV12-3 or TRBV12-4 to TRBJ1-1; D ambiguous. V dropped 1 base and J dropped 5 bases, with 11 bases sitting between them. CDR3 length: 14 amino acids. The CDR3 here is CASSLVLRETEAFF. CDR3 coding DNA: TGTGCCAGCAGTTTAGTATTAAGGGAGACTGAAGCTTTCTTT.

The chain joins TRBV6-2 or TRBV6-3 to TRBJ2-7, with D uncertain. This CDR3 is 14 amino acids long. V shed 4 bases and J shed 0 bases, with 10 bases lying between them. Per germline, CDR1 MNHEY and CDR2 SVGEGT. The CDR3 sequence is CASSSGLGSYEQYF. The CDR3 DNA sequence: TGTGCCAGCAGTTCCGGCCTGGGCTCCTACGAGCAGTACTTC.

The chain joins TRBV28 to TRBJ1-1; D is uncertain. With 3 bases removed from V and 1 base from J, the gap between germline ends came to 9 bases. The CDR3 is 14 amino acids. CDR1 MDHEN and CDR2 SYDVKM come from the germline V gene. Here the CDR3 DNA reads TGTGCCAGCAGTTTCCAAACAGCGAACACTGAAGCTTTCTTT. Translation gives CASSFQTANTEAFF.

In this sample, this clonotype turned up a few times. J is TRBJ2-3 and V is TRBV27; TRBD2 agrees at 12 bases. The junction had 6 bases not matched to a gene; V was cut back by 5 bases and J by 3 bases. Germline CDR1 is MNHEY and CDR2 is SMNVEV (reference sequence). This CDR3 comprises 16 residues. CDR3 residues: CASSRLGTSGTDTQYF. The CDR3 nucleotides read TGTGCCAGCAGTCGCCTCGGGACTAGCGGGACAGATACGCAGTATTTT.

The CDR3 region has the DNA TGTGCCAGCAGCTTATTGACTACTTCCTACGAGCAGTACTTC. Translated: CASSLLTTSYEQYF. V is TRBV7-9 and J is TRBJ2-7, with D possibly TRBD2 on 5 matching bases. Germline CDR1 reads SEHNR; CDR2 reads FQNEAQ (reference sequence). Trimming removed 2 bases from V and 1 base from J, with 9 bases in between. CDR3 length: 14 amino acids.

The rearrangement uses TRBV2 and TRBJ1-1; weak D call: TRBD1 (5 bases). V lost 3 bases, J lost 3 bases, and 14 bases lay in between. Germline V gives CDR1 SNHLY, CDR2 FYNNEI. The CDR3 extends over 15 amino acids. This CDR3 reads CASSEVQGSYTEAFF. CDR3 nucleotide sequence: TGTGCCAGCAGTGAGGTGCAGGGCAGTTACACTGAAGCTTTCTTT. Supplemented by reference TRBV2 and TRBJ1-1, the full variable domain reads EPEVTQTPSHQVTQMGQEVILRCVPISNHLYFYWYRQILGQKVEFLVSFYNNEISEKSEIFDDQFSVERPDGSNFTLKIRSTKLEDSAMYFCASSEVQGSYTEAFFGQGTRLTVV.

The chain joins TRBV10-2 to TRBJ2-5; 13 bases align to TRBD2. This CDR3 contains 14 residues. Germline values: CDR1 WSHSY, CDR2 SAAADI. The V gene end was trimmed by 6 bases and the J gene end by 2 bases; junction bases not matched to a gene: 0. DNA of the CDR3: TGCGCCAGCAGGACTAGCGGGGGGCAAGAGACCCAGTACTTC. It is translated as CASRTSGGQETQYF.

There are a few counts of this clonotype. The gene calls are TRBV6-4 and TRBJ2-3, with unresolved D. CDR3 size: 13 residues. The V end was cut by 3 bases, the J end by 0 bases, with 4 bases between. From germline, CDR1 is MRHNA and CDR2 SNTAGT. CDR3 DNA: TGTGCCAGCAGTGAAGCGAGCACAGATACGCAGTATTTT. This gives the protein CASSEASTDTQYF.

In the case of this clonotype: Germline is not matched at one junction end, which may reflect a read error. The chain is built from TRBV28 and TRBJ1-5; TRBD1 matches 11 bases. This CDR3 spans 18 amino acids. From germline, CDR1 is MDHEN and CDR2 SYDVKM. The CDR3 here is CASSSLRPGQGGKQPQHF. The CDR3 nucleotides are TGTGCCAGCAGTTCCCTGAGACCGGGACAGGGGGGCAAACAGCCCCAGCATTTT.

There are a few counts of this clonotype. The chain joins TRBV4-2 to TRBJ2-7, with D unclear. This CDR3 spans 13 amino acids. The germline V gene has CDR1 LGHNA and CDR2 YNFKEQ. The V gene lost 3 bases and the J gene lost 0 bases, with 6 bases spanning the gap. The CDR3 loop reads CASSQGGSYEQYF. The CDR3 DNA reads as TGTGCCAGCAGCCAGGGCGGCTCCTACGAGCAGTACTTC.

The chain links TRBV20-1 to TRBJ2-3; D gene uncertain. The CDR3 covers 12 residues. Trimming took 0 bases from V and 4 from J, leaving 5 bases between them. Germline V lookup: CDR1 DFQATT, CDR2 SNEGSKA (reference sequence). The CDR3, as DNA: TGCAGTGCTAGAGAATGGGCAGATACGCAGTATTTT. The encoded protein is CSAREWADTQYF.

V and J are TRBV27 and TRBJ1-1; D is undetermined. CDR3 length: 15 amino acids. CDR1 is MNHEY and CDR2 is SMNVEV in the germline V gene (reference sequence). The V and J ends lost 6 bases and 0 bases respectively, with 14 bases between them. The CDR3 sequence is CASSHLGGLNTEAFF. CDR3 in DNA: TGTGCCAGCAGCCACCTCGGAGGTTTGAACACTGAAGCTTTCTTT.

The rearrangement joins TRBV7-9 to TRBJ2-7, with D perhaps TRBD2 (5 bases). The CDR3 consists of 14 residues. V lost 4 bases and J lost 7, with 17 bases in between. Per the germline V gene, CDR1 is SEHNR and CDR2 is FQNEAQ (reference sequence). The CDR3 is CASSSRASLGEQYF. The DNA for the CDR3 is TGTGCCAGCAGCTCGAGGGCCTCTCTGGGAGAGCAGTACTTC. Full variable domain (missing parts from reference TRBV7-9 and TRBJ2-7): DTGVSQNPRHKITKRGQNVTFRCDPISEHNRLYWYRQTLGQGPEFLTYFQNEAQLEKSRLLSDRFSAERPKGSFSTLEIQRTEQGDSAMYLCASSSRASLGEQYFGPGTRLTVT.

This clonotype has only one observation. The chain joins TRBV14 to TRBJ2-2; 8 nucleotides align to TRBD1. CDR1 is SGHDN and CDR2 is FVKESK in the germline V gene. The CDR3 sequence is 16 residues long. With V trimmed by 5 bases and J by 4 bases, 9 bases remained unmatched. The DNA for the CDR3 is TGTGCCAGCAGCGACGACAGGGGCTTGGGCACCGGGGAGCTGTTTTTT. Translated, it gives CASSDDRGLGTGELFF.